Given below is one T cell receptor beta chain in context. This specimen belongs to a study of control samples from healthy donors and cancer patients. CDR1 and CDR2 from the germline V gene are SGHTA and FQGTGA. The CDR3 runs to 14 residues. V was clipped by 2 bases and J by 4 bases, with 10 bases between them. The data were produced by immunoSEQ multiplex PCR, yet TCRdb's version contains in-frame clones alone and is incomplete. This sample has approximately 120,000 clones, with roughly 90% found just once. The rearrangement joins TRBV7-3 to TRBJ2-3; a possible D gene is TRBD1 (5 bases). Sequenced: blood. The receptor comes from a woman in her forties or fifties in good health. The CDR3: CASSLFLGPDTQYF. The CDR3 nucleotides read TGTGCCAGCAGCTTATTCCTGGGGCCAGATACGCAGTATTTT.